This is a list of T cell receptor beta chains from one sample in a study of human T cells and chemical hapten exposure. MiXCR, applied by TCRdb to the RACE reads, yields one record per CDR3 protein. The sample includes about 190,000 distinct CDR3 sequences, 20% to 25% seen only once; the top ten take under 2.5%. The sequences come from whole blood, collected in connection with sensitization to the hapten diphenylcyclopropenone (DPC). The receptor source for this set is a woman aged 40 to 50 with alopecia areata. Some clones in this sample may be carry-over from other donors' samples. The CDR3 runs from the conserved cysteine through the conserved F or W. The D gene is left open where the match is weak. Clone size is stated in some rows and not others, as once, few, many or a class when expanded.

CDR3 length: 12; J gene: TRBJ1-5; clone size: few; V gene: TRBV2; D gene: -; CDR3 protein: CASNHGGQPQHF; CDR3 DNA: TGTGCCAGCAACCACGGCGGGCAGCCCCAGCATTTT
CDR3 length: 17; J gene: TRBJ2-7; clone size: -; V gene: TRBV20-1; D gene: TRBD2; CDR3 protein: CSARSGTSGRSSYEQYF; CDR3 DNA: TGCAGTGCTAGATCCGGGACTAGCGGGAGGAGCTCCTACGAGCAGTACTTC
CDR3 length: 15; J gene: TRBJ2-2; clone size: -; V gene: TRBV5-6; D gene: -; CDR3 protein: CASSRGQVYTGELIF; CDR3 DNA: TGTGCCAGCAGCCGTGGACAAGTTTACACCGGGGAGCTGATTTTT
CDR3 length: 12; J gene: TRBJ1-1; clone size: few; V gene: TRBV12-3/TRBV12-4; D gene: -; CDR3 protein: CASTGLSTEAFF; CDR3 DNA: TGTGCCAGCACGGGGTTAAGCACTGAAGCTTTCTTT
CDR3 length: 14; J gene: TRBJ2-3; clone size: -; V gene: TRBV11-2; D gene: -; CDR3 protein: CASSLGVGQDTQYF; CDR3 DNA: TGTGCCAGCAGCCTTGGTGTGGGGCAGGATACGCAGTATTTT
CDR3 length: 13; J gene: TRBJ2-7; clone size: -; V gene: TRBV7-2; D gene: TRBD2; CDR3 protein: CASSLGGYDEQYF; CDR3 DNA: TGTGCCAGCAGCTTGGGAGGGTACGACGAGCAGTACTTC
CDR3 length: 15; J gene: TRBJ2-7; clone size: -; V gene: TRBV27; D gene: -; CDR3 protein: CASSFKGRGDYEQYF; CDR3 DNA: TGTGCCAGCAGTTTTAAGGGGCGAGGGGACTACGAGCAGTACTTC
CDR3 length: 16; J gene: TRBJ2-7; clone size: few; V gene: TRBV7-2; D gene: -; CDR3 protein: CASSLIGGGPGYEQYF; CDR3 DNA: TGTGCCAGCAGCTTAATCGGAGGGGGGCCGGGCTACGAGCAGTACTTC
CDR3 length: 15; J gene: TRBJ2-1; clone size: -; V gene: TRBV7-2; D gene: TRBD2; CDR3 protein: CASSPRTSGYNEQFF; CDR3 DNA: TGTGCCAGCAGCCCTCGGACTAGCGGCTACAATGAGCAGTTCTTC
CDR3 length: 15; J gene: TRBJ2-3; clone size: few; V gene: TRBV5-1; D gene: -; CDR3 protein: CASSPDGTSTDTQYF; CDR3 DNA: TGCGCCAGCAGCCCGGACGGTACCAGCACAGATACGCAGTATTTT
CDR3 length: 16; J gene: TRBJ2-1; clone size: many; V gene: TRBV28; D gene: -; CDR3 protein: CASNPIGGLGYNEQFF; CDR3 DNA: TGTGCCAGCAACCCGATAGGGGGACTGGGCTACAATGAGCAGTTCTTC
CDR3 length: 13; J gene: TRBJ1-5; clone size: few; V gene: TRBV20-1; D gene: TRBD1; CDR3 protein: CSATHRGAQPQHF; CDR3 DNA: TGCAGTGCTACCCACAGGGGCGCTCAGCCCCAGCATTTT
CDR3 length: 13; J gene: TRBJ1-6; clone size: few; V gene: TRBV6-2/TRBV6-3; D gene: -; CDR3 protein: CASGRTDNSPLHF; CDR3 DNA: TGTGCCAGCGGGAGGACAGATAATTCACCCCTCCACTTT
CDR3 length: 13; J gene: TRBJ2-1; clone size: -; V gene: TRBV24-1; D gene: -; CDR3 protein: CATSDYVGSEQFF; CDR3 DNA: TGTGCCACCAGTGATTATGTCGGCAGTGAGCAGTTCTTC
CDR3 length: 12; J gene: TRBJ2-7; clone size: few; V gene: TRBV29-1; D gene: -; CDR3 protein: CSAATPGDEQYF; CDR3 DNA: TGCAGCGCTGCGACCCCAGGGGACGAGCAGTACTTC
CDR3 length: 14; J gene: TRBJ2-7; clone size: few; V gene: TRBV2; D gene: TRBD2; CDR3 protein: CASRWASGKNEQYF; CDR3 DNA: TGTGCCAGCAGGTGGGCTAGCGGGAAAAACGAGCAGTACTTC
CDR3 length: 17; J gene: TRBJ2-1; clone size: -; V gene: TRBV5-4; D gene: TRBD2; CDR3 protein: CASSREIAGGRYNEQFF; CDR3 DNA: TGTGCCAGCAGTCGTGAAATAGCGGGAGGGAGGTACAATGAGCAGTTCTTC
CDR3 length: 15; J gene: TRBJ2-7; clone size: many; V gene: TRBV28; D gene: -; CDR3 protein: CASSFSGTGRYEQYF; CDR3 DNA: TGTGCCAGCAGTTTTAGCGGGACAGGGCGCTACGAGCAGTACTTC
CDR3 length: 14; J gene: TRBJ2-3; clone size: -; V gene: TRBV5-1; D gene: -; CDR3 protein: CASSLDSIPDTQYF; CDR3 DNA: TGCGCCAGCAGCTTGGACTCCATCCCAGATACGCAGTATTTT
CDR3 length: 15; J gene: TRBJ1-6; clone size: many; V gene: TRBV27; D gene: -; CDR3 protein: CASSLGAGYNSPLHF; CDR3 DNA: TGTGCCAGCAGTTTGGGGGCGGGGTATAATTCACCCCTCCACTTT
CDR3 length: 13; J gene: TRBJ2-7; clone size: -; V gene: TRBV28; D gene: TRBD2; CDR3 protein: CATTLRGSHEQYF; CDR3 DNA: TGTGCCACTACATTGCGGGGGTCCCACGAGCAGTACTTC
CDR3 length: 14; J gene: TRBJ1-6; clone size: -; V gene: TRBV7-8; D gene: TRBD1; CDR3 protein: CASSQDRGNSPLHF; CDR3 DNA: TGTGCCAGCAGCCAGGACAGGGGAAATTCACCCCTCCACTTT
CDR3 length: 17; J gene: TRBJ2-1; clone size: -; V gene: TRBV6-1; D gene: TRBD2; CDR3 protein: CASSPRGEGRAGGEQFF; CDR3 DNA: TGTGCCAGCAGCCCAAGAGGGGAGGGCCGCGCCGGGGGTGAGCAGTTCTTC
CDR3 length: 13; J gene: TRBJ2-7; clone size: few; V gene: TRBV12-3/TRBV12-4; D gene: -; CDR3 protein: CASSRGQFYEQYF; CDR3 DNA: TGTGCCAGCAGTCGCGGACAGTTTTACGAGCAGTACTTC
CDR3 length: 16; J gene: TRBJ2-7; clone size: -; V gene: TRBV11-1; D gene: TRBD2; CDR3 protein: CASSLVPGLESGEQYF; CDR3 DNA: TGTGCCAGCAGCTTAGTCCCGGGACTAGAATCGGGCGAGCAGTACTTC
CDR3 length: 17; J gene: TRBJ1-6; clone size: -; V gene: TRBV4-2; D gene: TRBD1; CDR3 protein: CASSQADRSSYNSPLHF; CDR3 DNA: TGTGCCAGCAGCCAAGCGGACAGGAGCTCCTATAATTCACCCCTCCACTTT